This T cell receptor (beta chain) emerged from a study of Ad26.COV2.S vaccination and SARS-CoV-2 variants. Study as a whole: Participant was drawn from the COV1001 Ad26.COV2.S trial arm. Intramuscular Ad26.COV2.S at 5x10^10 or 1x10^11 viral particles.

Noted treatment: 15 to 20 received Ad26.COV2.S at low or high dose, single or two shots; roughly five received placebo; per-sample allocation not given. Sampling occurred on day 63 after the first vaccine or placebo injection. This table comes from immunoSEQ multiplex PCR, and its TCRdb copy is limited to in-frame clones, with some not included. The data hold some 480,000 clones, with around 85% observed a single time. Study-level findings and limits: CD8+ and CD4+ T cells specific for spike reportedly responded with substantial breadth after vaccination. Similar non-spike TCR breadth was seen in vaccine and placebo recipients.

The V and J ends lost 0 bases and 9 bases, in that order; junction bases with no gene match: 5. The CDR3 contains 14 residues. Germline V gene sequence: CDR1 LGHNA, CDR2 YNFKEQ. To note about this clone: Its target is not known.

The sample was peripheral blood, taken in a trial of Ad26.COV2.S vaccine versus placebo. V is TRBV4-2 and J is TRBJ2-1; TRBD2 aligns across 7 bases. The sequence came from a person aged 18-65 years who received the Ad26.COV2.S COVID-19 vaccine or a placebo. In DNA, the CDR3 is TGTGCCAGCAGCCAAGAGCGGGAGCGGTTTGAGCAGTTCTTC. Translation: CASSQERERFEQFF.